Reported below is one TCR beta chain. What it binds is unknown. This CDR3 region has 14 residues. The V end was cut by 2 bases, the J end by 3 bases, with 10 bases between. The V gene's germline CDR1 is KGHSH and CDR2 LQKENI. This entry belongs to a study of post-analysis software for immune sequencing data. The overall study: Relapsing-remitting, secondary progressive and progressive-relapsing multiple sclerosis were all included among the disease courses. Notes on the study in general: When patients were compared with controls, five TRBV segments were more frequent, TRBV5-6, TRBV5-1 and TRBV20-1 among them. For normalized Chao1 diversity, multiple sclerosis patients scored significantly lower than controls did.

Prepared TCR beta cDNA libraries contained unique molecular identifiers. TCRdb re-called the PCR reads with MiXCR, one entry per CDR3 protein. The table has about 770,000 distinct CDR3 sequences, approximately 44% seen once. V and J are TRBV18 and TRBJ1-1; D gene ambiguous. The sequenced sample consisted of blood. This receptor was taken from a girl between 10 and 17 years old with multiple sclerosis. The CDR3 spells CASSPTWGDTEAFF. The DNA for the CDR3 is TGTGCCAGCTCACCAACTTGGGGAGACACTGAAGCTTTCTTT.